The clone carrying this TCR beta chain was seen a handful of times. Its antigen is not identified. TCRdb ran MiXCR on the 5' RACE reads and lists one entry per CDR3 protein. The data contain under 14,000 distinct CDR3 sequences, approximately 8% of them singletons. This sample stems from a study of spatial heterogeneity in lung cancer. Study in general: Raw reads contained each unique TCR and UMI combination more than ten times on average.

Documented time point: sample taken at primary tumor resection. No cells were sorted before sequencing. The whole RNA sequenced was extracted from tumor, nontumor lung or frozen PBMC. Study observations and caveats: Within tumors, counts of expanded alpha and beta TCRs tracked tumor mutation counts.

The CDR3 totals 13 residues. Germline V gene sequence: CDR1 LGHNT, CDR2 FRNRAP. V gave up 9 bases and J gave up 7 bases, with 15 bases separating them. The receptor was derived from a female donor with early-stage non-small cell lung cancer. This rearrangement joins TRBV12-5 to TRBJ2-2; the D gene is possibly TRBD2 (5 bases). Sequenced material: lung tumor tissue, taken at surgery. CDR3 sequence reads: CASAPVAGGELFF. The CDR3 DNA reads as TGTGCTAGCGCACCCGTGGCGGGCGGGGAGCTGTTTTTT.